These 17 T cell receptor beta chains came from one sample sequenced in a study of T cells after yellow fever vaccination. MiXCR was run by TCRdb on the 5' RACE reads, yielding one entry per CDR3 protein. The repertoire holds 200,000 to 300,000 distinct CDR3 sequences, 10% to 15% seen once, with roughly 0.5% in the top ten. The sample was CD4+ T cells sorted from PBMCs, taken 45 days after the yellow fever booster vaccination. The receptors were sampled from a man younger than 40 who received the YFV17D yellow fever vaccine.

In its sample, this clonotype was seen a few times. V usage is TRBV4-3 and J usage is TRBJ2-5; D gene uncertain. Germline-derived CDR1 and CDR2 are LGHNA and YSLEER. V shed 0 bases and J shed 1 base, with 15 bases lying between them. The CDR3 contains 17 residues. CDR3 region: CASSQDAFGSLQETQYF. The CDR3 DNA follows: TGCGCCAGCAGCCAAGATGCCTTTGGCAGCCTCCAAGAGACCCAGTACTTC.

This clonotype was observed a handful of times. The chain carries TRBV19 and TRBJ1-4; 9 nucleotides match TRBD1. Germline trimming cut 3 bases from V and 0 bases from J; bases unmatched to any gene: 5. Germline V gene data show CDR1 as LNHDA and CDR2 as SQIVND (reference sequence). The CDR3 has 17 residues. The CDR3 here is CASSMGTGPATNEKLFF. CDR3 bases: TGTGCCAGTAGTATGGGGACAGGGCCTGCAACTAATGAAAAACTGTTTTTT. The variable domain in full, completed from reference TRBV19 and TRBJ1-4, reads DGGITQSPKYLFRKEGQNVTLSCEQNLNHDAMYWYRQDPGQGLRLIYYSQIVNDFQKGDIAEGYSVSREKKESFPLTVTSAQKNPTAFYLCASSMGTGPATNEKLFFGSGTQLSVL.

This chain joins TRBV15 and TRBJ2-5; 7 nucleotides agree with TRBD1. CDR1 and CDR2 from the germline V gene are LNHNV and YYDKDF (reference sequence). V shed 3 bases, J shed 7 bases, and the junction held 5 bases outside the gene matches. The CDR3 runs 13 residues. Here the CDR3 reads CATSRADRATQYF. For the CDR3, the DNA is TGTGCCACCAGCAGGGCTGACAGGGCGACCCAGTACTTC. The whole variable domain, remainder taken from reference TRBV15 and TRBJ2-5, is DAMVIQNPRYQVTQFGKPVTLSCSQTLNHNVMYWYQQKSSQAPKLLFHYYDKDFNNEADTPDNFQSRRPNTSFCFLDIRSPGLGDTAMYLCATSRADRATQYFGPGTRLLVL.

This clonotype has more than one count but fewer than ten. The rearrangement uses TRBV6-6 and TRBJ2-7; TRBD2 matches at 7 bases. Germline assignment: CDR1 MNHNY and CDR2 SVGAGI (reference sequence). Unmatched junction bases numbered 13, after V lost 11 bases and J lost 6 bases. This CDR3 is built from 13 residues. The CDR3 coding sequence is TGTGCCGGACGCGGGAGCGCGTCCGGCGAGCAGTACTTC. Residues: CAGRGSASGEQYF.

The chain employs TRBV7-7 and TRBJ2-5; TRBD1 might be the D (6 bases). This CDR3 is 13 amino acids long. The V and J ends lost 5 bases and 6 bases respectively, with 13 bases between them. Germline V gene sequence: CDR1 SSHAT, CDR2 FNYEAQ (reference sequence). Here the CDR3 reads CASSPGGGQTQYF. As DNA, the CDR3 is TGTGCCAGCAGCCCTGGGGGCGGGCAGACCCAGTACTTC.

There are a few counts of this clonotype. CDR3 residues: CASSSSLASETQYF. The DNA of the CDR3 is TGTGCCAGCAGTTCCAGTCTCGCTTCCGAGACCCAGTACTTC. V usage is TRBV12-3 or TRBV12-4 and J usage is TRBJ2-5; D is undetermined. The V and J ends lost 4 bases and 5 bases respectively, with 14 bases between them. CDR3 length: 14 residues.

This clonotype has more than one count but fewer than ten. CDR3 loop: CASTPGLVETQYF. Here the CDR3 DNA reads TGTGCCAGTACACCGGGACTAGTGGAGACCCAGTACTTC. The rearrangement joins TRBV12-3 or TRBV12-4 to TRBJ2-5, with 8 bases lining up with TRBD2. The trim removed 9 bases at V and 5 bases at J, leaving 8 bases unmatched. The CDR3 extends over 13 amino acids.

This clonotype occurred many times. This chain connects TRBV12-3 or TRBV12-4 to TRBJ2-3; 10 nucleotides agree with TRBD2. The CDR3 sequence is 14 residues long. Trimming took 8 bases from V and 3 from J; bases not matched to a gene: 5. CDR3 DNA: TGTGCCAGCGGGTATAGCGGGAGGACAGATACGCAGTATTTT. Its translation: CASGYSGRTDTQYF.

The genes are TRBV23-1 and TRBJ1-1; 7 positions agree with TRBD1. TRBV23-1 is treated as an ORF (open reading frame) with a function not yet certain. The V and J ends lost 2 bases and 11 bases, in that order; junction bases with no gene match: 14. The CDR3 spans 15 residues. CDR3 coding DNA: TGCGCCAGCAGTCAAGATAAGGGACAGAGTTATGATGCTTTCTTT. It codes for CASSQDKGQSYDAFF.

This chain links TRBV7-2 with TRBJ2-3; the D gene is possibly TRBD2 (6 bases). The CDR3 runs 14 residues. The germline CDR1 and CDR2 sequences are SGHTA and FQGNSA. V was cut by 5 bases and J by 8 bases, with 17 bases left in between. CDR3 in DNA: TGTGCCAGCAGCCGCCGGGAGAGACTTCCTACGCAGTATTTT. This gives the protein CASSRRERLPTQYF.

The V and J genes are TRBV7-9 and TRBJ2-7; the match to TRBD1 covers 9 bases. V lost 5 bases and J lost 5; bases outside the gene matches: 13. This CDR3 region has 16 residues. Germline V gives CDR1 SEHNR, CDR2 FQNEAQ (reference sequence). The CDR3 here is CASSHFSGTGYHEQYF. The CDR3 DNA reads TGTGCCAGCAGCCATTTTTCCGGGACAGGGTACCACGAGCAGTACTTC.

This clonotype appeared a few times. The chain couples TRBV20-1 to TRBJ2-1; 7 bases line up with TRBD2. From germline, CDR1 is DFQATT and CDR2 SNEGSKA (reference sequence). V shed 2 bases and J 6 bases; nucleotides not matched to a gene: 7. The CDR3 spans 14 residues. The CDR3 protein is CSARSGTTGNEQFF. The CDR3, as DNA: TGCAGTGCTAGATCAGGGACTACGGGCAATGAGCAGTTCTTC.

This clonotype was recorded many times. The chain has TRBV20-1 and TRBJ2-3; TRBD1 agrees at 7 bases. The CDR3 spans 12 residues. The germline CDR1 and CDR2 sequences are DFQATT and SNEGSKA (reference sequence). Germline trimming cut 3 bases from V and 6 bases from J; bases unmatched to any gene: 3. For the CDR3, the DNA is TGCAGTGCTAGTAAGGGGGCGGATACGCAGTATTTT. Its translation: CSASKGADTQYF.

The chain links TRBV2 to TRBJ2-5, with no clear D. The V end lost 6 bases, the J end lost 4 bases, and 15 bases lay between the germline ends. The length of the CDR3 is 14 residues. Looked up from germline, CDR1 is SNHLY and CDR2 is FYNNEI. The DNA for the CDR3 is TGTGCCAGCAGCCCCGACTTACTGGGAGAGACCCAGTACTTC. This codes for CASSPDLLGETQYF.

The rearrangement joins TRBV5-1 to TRBJ2-1, with 9 bases that match TRBD2. With V trimmed by 1 base and J by 4 bases, 3 bases remained unmatched. This CDR3 has 15 residues. CDR1 SGHRS and CDR2 YFSETQ come from the germline V gene. CDR3 in amino acids: CASSLMAGGYNEQFF. CDR3 sequence (DNA): TGCGCCAGCAGCTTGATGGCGGGAGGGTACAATGAGCAGTTCTTC.

The V call is TRBV7-9, the J call TRBJ2-2; D not certain. The CDR3 contains 16 residues. Between the trimmed V and J ends, which lost 5 bases and 4 bases, there was a span of 17 bases. Germline V lookup: CDR1 SEHNR, CDR2 FQNEAQ (reference sequence). The CDR3 loop is CASSQAASSSTGELFF. Here the CDR3 DNA reads TGTGCCAGCAGCCAGGCCGCCTCATCTTCCACCGGGGAGCTGTTTTTT.

The chain employs TRBV7-2 and TRBJ2-7, with 11 bases aligning to TRBD2. The germline CDR1 and CDR2 sequences are SGHTA and FQGNSA. The CDR3 runs to 17 residues. J lost 0 bases, V lost 7 bases, and 11 bases had no gene match. CDR3 coding DNA: TGTGCCAGCACTCCCGCTGGACTAGCGGGTCGCTCCTACGAGCAGTACTTC. Protein product: CASTPAGLAGRSYEQYF.